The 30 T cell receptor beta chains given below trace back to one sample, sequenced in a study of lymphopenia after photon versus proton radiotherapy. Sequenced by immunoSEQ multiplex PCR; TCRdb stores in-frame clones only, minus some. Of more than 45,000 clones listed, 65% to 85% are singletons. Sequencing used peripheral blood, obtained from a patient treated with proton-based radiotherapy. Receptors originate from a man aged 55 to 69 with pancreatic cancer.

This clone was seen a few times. CDR3 amino acids: CASGKGRDGYTF. The CDR3 region has the DNA TGTGCCAGCGGGAAGGGCAGGGATGGCTACACCTTC. This chain links TRBV6-1 with TRBJ1-2; possible D gene TRBD1, 5 bases. The CDR3 spans 12 residues. V was trimmed by 8 bases and J by 6 bases, leaving 13 bases between them. The germline V gene encodes CDR1 MNHNS and CDR2 SASEGT.

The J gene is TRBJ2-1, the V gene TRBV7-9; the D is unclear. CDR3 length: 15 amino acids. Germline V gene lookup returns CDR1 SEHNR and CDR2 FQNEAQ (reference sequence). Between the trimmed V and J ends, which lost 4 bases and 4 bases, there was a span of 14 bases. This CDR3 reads CASSSSLVGYNEQFF. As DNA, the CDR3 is TGTGCCAGCAGCTCCAGTCTAGTGGGATACAATGAGCAGTTCTTC.

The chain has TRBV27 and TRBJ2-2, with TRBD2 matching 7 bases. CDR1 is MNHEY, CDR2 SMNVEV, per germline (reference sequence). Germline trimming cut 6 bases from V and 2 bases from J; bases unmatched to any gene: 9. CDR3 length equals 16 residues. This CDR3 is CASRLLGLGNTGELFF. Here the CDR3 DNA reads TGTGCCAGCAGGCTACTCGGACTAGGTAACACCGGGGAGCTGTTTTTT.

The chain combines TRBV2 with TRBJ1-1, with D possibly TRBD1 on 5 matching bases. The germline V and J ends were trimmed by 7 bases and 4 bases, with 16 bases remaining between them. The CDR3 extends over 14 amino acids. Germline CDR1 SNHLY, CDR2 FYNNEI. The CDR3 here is CASTGAIGSTEAFF. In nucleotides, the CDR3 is TGTGCCAGCACTGGGGCAATTGGCAGCACTGAAGCTTTCTTT.

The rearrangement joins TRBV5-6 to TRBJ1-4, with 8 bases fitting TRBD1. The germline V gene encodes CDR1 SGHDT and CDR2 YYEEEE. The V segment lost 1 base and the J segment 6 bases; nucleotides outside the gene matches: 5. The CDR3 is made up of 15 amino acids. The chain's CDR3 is CASSLSGQGYEKLFF. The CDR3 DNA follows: TGTGCCAGCAGCTTGTCTGGACAGGGCTATGAAAAACTGTTTTTT.

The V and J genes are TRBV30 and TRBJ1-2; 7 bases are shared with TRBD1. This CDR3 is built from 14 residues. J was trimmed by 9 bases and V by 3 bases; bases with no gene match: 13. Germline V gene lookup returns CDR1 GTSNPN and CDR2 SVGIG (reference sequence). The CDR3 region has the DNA TGTGCCTGGAGACTAAACGGACAGGTGGGGAGCTACACCTTC. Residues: CAWRLNGQVGSYTF.

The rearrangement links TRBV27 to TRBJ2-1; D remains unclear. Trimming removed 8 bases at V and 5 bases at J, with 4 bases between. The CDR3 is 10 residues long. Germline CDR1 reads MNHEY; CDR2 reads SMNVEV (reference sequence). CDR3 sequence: CASGNNEQFF. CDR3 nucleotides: TGTGCCAGCGGGAACAATGAGCAGTTCTTC.

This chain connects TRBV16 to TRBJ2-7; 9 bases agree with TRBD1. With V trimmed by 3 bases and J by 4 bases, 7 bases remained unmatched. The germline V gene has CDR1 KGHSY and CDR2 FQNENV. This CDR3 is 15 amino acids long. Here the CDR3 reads CASSHTGGRMYEQYF. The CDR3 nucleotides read TGTGCCAGCAGCCATACAGGGGGCAGGATGTACGAGCAGTACTTC. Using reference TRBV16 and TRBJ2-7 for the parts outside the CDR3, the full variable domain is GEEVAQTPKHLVRGEGQKAKLYCAPIKGHSYVFWYQQVLKNEFKFLISFQNENVFDETGMPKERFSAKCLPNSPCSLEIQATKLEDSAVYFCASSHTGGRMYEQYFGPGTRLTVT.

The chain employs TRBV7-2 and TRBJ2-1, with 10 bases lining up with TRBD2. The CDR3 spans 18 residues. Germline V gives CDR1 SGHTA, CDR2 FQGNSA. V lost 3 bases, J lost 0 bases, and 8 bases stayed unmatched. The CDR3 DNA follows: TGTGCCAGCAGCTTGAAGCCTAGCGGGGGTAGCTCCTACAATGAGCAGTTCTTC. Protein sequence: CASSLKPSGGSSYNEQFF.

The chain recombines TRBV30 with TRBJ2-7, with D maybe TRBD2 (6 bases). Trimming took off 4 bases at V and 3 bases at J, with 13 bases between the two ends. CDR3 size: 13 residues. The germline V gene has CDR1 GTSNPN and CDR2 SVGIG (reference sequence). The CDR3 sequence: CAWNSGPNYEQYF. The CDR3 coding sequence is TGTGCCTGGAATAGCGGACCAAACTACGAGCAGTACTTC.

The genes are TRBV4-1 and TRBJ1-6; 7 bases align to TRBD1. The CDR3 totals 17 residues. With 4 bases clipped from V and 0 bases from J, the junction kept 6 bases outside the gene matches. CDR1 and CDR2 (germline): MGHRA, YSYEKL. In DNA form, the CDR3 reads TGCGCCAGCAGCCTAGACAGGGCGAGCTCCTATAATTCACCCCTCCACTTT. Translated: CASSLDRASSYNSPLHF.

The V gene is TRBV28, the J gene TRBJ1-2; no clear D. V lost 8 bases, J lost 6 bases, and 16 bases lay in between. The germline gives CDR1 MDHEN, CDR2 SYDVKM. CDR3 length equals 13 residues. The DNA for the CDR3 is TGTGCCAGCCGGGGAAGAGGGATCAATGGCTACACCTTC. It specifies CASRGRGINGYTF.

The CDR3 reads CAWGSGQGVAGNTIYF. CDR3 in DNA: TGTGCCTGGGGTTCGGGACAGGGGGTCGCTGGAAACACCATATATTTT. V and J are TRBV30 and TRBJ1-3; 11 bases align to TRBD1. After removal of 5 bases from V and 2 bases from J, the junction contained 8 bases not matched to a gene. Germline assignment: CDR1 GTSNPN and CDR2 SVGIG (reference sequence). This CDR3 has 16 amino acids. The full variable domain, completed using reference TRBV30 and TRBJ1-3, is SQTIHQWPATLVQPVGSPLSLECTVEGTSNPNLYWYRQAAGRGLQLLFYSVGIGQISSEVPQNLSASRPQDRQFILSSKKLLLSDSGFYLCAWGSGQGVAGNTIYFGEGSWLTVV.

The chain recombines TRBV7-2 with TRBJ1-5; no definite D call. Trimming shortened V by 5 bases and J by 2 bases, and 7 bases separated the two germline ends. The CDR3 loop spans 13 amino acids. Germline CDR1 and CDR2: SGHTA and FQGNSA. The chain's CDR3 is CASSPAGNQPQHF. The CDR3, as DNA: TGTGCCAGCAGCCCTGCGGGCAATCAGCCCCAGCATTTT. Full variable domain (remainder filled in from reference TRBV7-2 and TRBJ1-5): GAGVSQSPSNKVTEKGKDVELRCDPISGHTALYWYRQSLGQGLEFLIYFQGNSAPDKSGLPSDRFSAERTGGSVSTLTIQRTQQEDSAVYLCASSPAGNQPQHFGDGTRLSIL.

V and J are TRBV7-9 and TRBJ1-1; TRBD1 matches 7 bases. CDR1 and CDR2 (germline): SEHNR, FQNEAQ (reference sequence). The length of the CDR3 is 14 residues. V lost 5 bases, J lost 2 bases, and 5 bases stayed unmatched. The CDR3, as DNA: TGTGCCAGCAGCCGCGGGACAGCAAACACTGAAGCTTTCTTT. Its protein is CASSRGTANTEAFF.

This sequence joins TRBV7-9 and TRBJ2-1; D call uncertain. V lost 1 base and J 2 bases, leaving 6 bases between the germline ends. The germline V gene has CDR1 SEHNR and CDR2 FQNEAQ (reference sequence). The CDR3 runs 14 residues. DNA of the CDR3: TGTGCCAGCAGCTTAGAGCGCCCCTACAATGAGCAGTTCTTC. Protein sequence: CASSLERPYNEQFF.

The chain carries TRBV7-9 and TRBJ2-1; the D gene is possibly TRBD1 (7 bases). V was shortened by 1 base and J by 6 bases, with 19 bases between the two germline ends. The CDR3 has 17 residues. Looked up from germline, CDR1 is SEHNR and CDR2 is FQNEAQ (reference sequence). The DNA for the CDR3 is TGTGCCAGCAGCTTAGGACGATGGAGACAGGGAGGCAATGAGCAGTTCTTC. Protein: CASSLGRWRQGGNEQFF.

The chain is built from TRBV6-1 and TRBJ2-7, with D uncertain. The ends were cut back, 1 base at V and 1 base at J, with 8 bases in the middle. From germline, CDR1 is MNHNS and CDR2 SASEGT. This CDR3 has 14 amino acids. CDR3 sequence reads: CASSEDFGSYEQYF. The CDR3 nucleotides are TGTGCCAGCAGTGAAGATTTCGGATCCTACGAGCAGTACTTC.

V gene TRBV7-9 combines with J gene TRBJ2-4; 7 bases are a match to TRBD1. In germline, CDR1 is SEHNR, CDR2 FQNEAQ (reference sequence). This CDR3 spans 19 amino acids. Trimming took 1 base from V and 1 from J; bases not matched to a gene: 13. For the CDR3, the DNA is TGTGCCAGCAGCTTAGATCATATGAGGGGGCCCATCGCCAAAAACATTCAGTACTTC. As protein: CASSLDHMRGPIAKNIQYF.

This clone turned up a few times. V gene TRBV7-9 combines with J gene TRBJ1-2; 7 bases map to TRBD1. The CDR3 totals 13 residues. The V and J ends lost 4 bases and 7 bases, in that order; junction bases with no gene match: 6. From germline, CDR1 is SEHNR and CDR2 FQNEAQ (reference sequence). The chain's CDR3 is CASSYRQGSGYTF. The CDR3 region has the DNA TGTGCCAGCAGCTACAGACAGGGAAGTGGCTACACCTTC. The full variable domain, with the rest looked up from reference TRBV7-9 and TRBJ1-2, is DTGVSQNPRHKITKRGQNVTFRCDPISEHNRLYWYRQTLGQGPEFLTYFQNEAQLEKSRLLSDRFSAERPKGSFSTLEIQRTEQGDSAMYLCASSYRQGSGYTFGSGTRLTVV.

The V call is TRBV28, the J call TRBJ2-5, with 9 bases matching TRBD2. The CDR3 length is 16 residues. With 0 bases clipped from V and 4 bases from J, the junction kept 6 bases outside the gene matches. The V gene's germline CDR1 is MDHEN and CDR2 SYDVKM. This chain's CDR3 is CASSLWAGGDGETQYF. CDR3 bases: TGTGCCAGCAGTTTATGGGCGGGAGGGGATGGAGAGACCCAGTACTTC. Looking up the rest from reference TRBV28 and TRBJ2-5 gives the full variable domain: DVKVTQSSRYLVKRTGEKVFLECVQDMDHENMFWYRQDPGLGLRLIYFSYDVKMKEKGDIPEGYSVSREKKERFSLILESASTNQTSMYLCASSLWAGGDGETQYFGPGTRLLVL.

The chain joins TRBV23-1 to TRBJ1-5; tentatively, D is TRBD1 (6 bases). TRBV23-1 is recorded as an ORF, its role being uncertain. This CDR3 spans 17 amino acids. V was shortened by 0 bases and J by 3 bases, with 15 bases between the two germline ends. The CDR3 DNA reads TGCGCCAGCAGTCAATCCCGCGGGGGGGCTAACAATCAGCCCCAGCATTTT. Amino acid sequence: CASSQSRGGANNQPQHF.

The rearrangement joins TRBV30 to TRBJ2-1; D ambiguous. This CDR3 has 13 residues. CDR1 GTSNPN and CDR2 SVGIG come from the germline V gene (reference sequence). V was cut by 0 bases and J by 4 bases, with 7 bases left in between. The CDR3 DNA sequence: TGTGCCTGGAGTGTACGTTGGTACAATGAGCAGTTCTTC. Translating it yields CAWSVRWYNEQFF. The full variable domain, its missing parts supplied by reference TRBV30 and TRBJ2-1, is SQTIHQWPATLVQPVGSPLSLECTVEGTSNPNLYWYRQAAGRGLQLLFYSVGIGQISSEVPQNLSASRPQDRQFILSSKKLLLSDSGFYLCAWSVRWYNEQFFGPGTRLTVL.

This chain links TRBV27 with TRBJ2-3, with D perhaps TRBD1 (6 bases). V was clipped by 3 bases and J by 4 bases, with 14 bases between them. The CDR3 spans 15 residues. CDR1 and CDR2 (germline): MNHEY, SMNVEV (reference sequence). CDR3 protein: CASSFKPWGPDTQYF. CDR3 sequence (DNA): TGTGCCAGCAGTTTCAAACCCTGGGGGCCAGATACGCAGTATTTT.

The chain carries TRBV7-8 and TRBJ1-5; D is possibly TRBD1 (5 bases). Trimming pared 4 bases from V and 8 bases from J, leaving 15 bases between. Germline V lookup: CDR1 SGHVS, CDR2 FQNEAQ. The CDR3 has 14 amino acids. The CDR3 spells CASSSRGHGEPQHF. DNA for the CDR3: TGTGCCAGCAGCTCCCGGGGCCACGGGGAGCCCCAGCATTTT.

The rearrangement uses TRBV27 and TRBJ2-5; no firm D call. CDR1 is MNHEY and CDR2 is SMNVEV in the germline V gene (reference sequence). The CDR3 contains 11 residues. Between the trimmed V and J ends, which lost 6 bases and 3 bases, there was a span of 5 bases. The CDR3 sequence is CASRREETQYF. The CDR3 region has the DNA TGTGCCAGCAGGAGAGAAGAGACCCAGTACTTC.

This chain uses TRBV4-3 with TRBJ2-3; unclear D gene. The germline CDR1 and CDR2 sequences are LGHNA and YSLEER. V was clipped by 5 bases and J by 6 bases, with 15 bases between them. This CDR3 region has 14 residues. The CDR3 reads CASSYSDQSDTQYF. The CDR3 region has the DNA TGCGCCAGCAGCTACTCAGATCAGTCGGATACGCAGTATTTT.

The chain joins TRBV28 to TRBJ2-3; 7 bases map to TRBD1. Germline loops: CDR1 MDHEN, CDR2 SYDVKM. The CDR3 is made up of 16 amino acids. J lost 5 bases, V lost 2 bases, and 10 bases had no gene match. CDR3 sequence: CASSLSPAGGRDTQYF. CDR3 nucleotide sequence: TGTGCCAGCAGTTTAAGCCCTGCAGGGGGACGAGATACGCAGTATTTT.

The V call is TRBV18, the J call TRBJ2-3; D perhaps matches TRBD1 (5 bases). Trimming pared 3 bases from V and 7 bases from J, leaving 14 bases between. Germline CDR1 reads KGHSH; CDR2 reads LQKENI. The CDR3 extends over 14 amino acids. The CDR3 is CASSPPSLGHTQYF. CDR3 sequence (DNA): TGTGCCAGCTCACCCCCCTCCCTGGGGCATACGCAGTATTTT.

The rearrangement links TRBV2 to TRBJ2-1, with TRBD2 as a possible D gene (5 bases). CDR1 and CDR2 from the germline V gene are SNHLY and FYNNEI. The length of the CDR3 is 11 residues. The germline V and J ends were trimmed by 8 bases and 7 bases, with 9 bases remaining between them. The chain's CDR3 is CASLRGNEQFF. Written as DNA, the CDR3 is TGTGCCAGCCTTAGAGGGAATGAGCAGTTCTTC.